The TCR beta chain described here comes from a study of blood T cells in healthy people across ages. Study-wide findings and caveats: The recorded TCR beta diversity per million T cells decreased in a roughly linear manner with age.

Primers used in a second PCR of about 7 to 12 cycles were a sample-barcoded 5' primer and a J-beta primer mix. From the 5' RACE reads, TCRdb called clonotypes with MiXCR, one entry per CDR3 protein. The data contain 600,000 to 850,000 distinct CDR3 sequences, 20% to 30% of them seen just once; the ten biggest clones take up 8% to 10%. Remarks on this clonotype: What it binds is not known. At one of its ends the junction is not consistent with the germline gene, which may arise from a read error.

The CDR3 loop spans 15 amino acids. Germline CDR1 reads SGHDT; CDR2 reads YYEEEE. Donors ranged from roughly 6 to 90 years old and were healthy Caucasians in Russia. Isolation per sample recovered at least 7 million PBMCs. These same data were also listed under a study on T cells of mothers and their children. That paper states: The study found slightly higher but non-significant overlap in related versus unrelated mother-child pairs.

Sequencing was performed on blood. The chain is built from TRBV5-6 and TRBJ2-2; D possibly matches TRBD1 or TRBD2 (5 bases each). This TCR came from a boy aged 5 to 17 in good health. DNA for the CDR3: TGTGCCAGCAGCTTGGTATCAGGGTCCTTCGGGGAGCTGTCTTTT. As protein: CASSLVSGSFGELSF.